The 26 T cell receptor beta chains below all came from one sample that was sequenced in a study of T cells in Graves' hyperthyroidism and ophthalmopathy. Amplified TCR beta CDR3 regions derived from RNA transcripts. The HTBI primer set drove a first-round RT-PCR of the TCR CDR3. TCRdb re-analysed the multiplex PCR reads in MiXCR, keeping a single row per CDR3 protein. The sample holds hundreds of thousands of distinct CDR3 sequences, roughly 15% seen once. The sequenced sample consisted of blood. These receptors all stem from a woman in her fifties or sixties with Graves' ophthalmopathy.

This clonotype came up many times. This rearrangement joins TRBV3-1 to TRBJ2-1, with 11 bases fitting TRBD2. V shed 0 bases, J shed 0 bases, and the junction held 1 base outside the gene matches. CDR1 LGHDT and CDR2 YNNKEL come from the germline V gene (reference sequence). This CDR3 region has 17 residues. For the CDR3, the DNA is TGTGCCAGCAGCCAAGAACTAGCGGGAGTCTCCTACAATGAGCAGTTCTTC. It specifies CASSQELAGVSYNEQFF.

This clonotype was detected many times. The genes are TRBV12-3 or TRBV12-4 and TRBJ1-1, with D maybe TRBD1 (6 bases). Trimming took 6 bases from V and 4 from J, leaving 9 bases between them. The CDR3 length is 12 residues. The CDR3 DNA reads TGTGCCAGCAGCCGGACAGTCACTGAAGCTTTCTTT. This translates into CASSRTVTEAFF.

This clonotype was counted only a few times. This rearrangement joins TRBV12-3 or TRBV12-4 to TRBJ2-7; 14 bases match TRBD2. CDR3 length: 16 residues. The trim removed 5 bases at V and 9 bases at J, leaving 12 bases unmatched. Here the CDR3 reads CASSPMTSGRGRGQYF. The CDR3 DNA reads TGTGCCAGCAGTCCCATGACTAGCGGGAGGGGGAGGGGGCAGTACTTC.

This clonotype was picked up many times. This chain links TRBV29-1 with TRBJ2-5, with D uncertain. Trimming stripped 5 bases from V and 5 bases from J, with 12 bases between. Germline V gene data show CDR1 as SQVTM and CDR2 as ANQGSEA. This CDR3 spans 12 amino acids. CDR3 loop: CSVPRVTETQYF. CDR3 sequence (DNA): TGCAGCGTTCCCAGAGTAACTGAGACCCAGTACTTC.

This clonotype occurred a few times. This CDR3 reads CASSYARTAYQETQYF. CDR3 in DNA: TGCGCCAGCAGCTACGCACGGACAGCGTACCAAGAGACCCAGTACTTC. The chain carries TRBV5-1 and TRBJ2-5, with TRBD1 as a possible D gene (6 bases). Trimming took 3 bases from V and 0 from J, leaving 15 bases between them. The CDR3 runs to 16 residues. Germline CDR1 reads SGHRS; CDR2 reads YFSETQ. The variable domain in full, completed from reference TRBV5-1 and TRBJ2-5, reads KAGVTQTPRYLIKTRGQQVTLSCSPISGHRSVSWYQQTPGQGLQFLFEYFSETQRNKGNFPGRFSGRQFSNSRSEMNVSTLELGDSALYLCASSYARTAYQETQYFGPGTRLLVL.

This clonotype was detected only a few times. V gene TRBV29-1 combines with J gene TRBJ2-1; D remains ambiguous. Germline CDR1 SQVTM, CDR2 ANQGSEA. This CDR3 has 11 residues. V was trimmed by 4 bases and J by 8 bases, leaving 9 bases between them. The CDR3 loop is CSVGFEDEQFF. CDR3 coding DNA: TGCAGCGTTGGGTTTGAAGATGAGCAGTTCTTC.

This clonotype was recorded a few times. V usage is TRBV5-1 and J usage is TRBJ2-7; D is unresolved. The CDR3 contains 12 residues. Germline V gene data show CDR1 as SGHRS and CDR2 as YFSETQ. V was shortened by 4 bases and J by 6 bases, with 11 bases between the two germline ends. This CDR3 is CASSPSLGEQYF. The CDR3 DNA reads TGCGCCAGCAGCCCCAGCCTAGGCGAGCAGTACTTC.

This clonotype was observed at least ten times. The J gene is TRBJ2-7, the V gene TRBV11-2; 9 bases are a match to TRBD2. Per the germline V gene, CDR1 is SGHAT and CDR2 is FQNNGV. The CDR3 extends over 15 amino acids. The V segment lost 3 bases and the J segment 3 bases; nucleotides outside the gene matches: 6. The CDR3 here is CASSFPLAGYYEQYF. The CDR3 coding sequence is TGTGCCAGCAGCTTCCCTCTAGCGGGATACTACGAGCAGTACTTC.

The V and J genes are TRBV5-1 and TRBJ1-4; no reliable D call. Deletions cut 4 bases from V and 7 bases from J, with 11 bases between. CDR1 is SGHRS and CDR2 is YFSETQ in the germline V gene. This CDR3 region has 13 residues. In nucleotides, the CDR3 is TGCGCCAGCAGCGGGGAGGGAAGTGAAAAACTGTTTTTT. This sequence encodes CASSGEGSEKLFF.

This clonotype was observed many times. J is TRBJ2-1 and V is TRBV7-6; D is tentatively TRBD1 or TRBD2 (5 bases each). Germline V gene data show CDR1 as SGHVS and CDR2 as FNYEAQ. V was cut by 8 bases and J by 3 bases, with 14 bases left in between. The length of the CDR3 is 14 residues. CDR3 loop: CASGPRDLYNEQFF. The DNA for the CDR3 is TGTGCCAGCGGGCCCCGGGACCTCTACAATGAGCAGTTCTTC.

The V gene is TRBV14, the J gene TRBJ1-4, with D perhaps TRBD1 (5 bases). The germline V gene has CDR1 SGHDN and CDR2 FVKESK. This CDR3 is built from 14 residues. Trimming took 4 bases from V and 8 from J, leaving 14 bases between them. CDR3 bases: TGTGCCAGCAGCCTTCAGGGTTTGGAAGAAAAACTGTTTTTT. Translating gives CASSLQGLEEKLFF.

This clonotype was seen repeatedly, ten times or more. The V gene is TRBV12-3 or TRBV12-4, the J gene TRBJ2-1; no clear D gene. V was clipped by 2 bases and J by 1 base, with 9 bases between them. The CDR3 sequence is 15 residues long. The CDR3 DNA reads as TGTGCCAGCAGTTTAACCGGTTGGTCCTACAATGAGCAGTTCTTC. Amino acid sequence: CASSLTGWSYNEQFF.

This clonotype appeared a few times. The genes are TRBV20-1 and TRBJ1-1, with D possibly being TRBD1 (5 bases). Germline CDR1 reads DFQATT; CDR2 reads SNEGSKA (reference sequence). The ends were cut back, 2 bases at V and 0 bases at J, with 7 bases in the middle. The CDR3 totals 13 residues. The CDR3 reads CSARRDVNTEAFF. CDR3 bases: TGCAGTGCTAGAAGGGACGTGAACACTGAAGCTTTCTTT.

This clonotype has at least ten counts. V and J are TRBV28 and TRBJ2-5; D is unresolved. The germline V and J ends were trimmed by 3 bases and 5 bases, with 16 bases remaining between them. The CDR3 is 15 amino acids. Germline assignment: CDR1 MDHEN and CDR2 SYDVKM. CDR3 nucleotide sequence: TGTGCCAGCAGTTTGTCCGGATCCATGGCGGAGACCCAGTACTTC. Translation: CASSLSGSMAETQYF.

This clonotype was detected ten times or more. CDR3 coding DNA: TGTGCCTGGAGTGTGGCGGGTTCACCCCTCCACTTT. Protein: CAWSVAGSPLHF. The chain joins TRBV30 to TRBJ1-6; D gene uncertain. CDR3 size: 12 residues. V dropped 0 bases and J dropped 9 bases, with 6 bases sitting between them. Germline assignment: CDR1 GTSNPN and CDR2 SVGIG (reference sequence).

On this clonotype: A read error may be the cause here, since a much bigger clone is one base away. The conserved phenylalanine or tryptophan is not found at the CDR3 terminus, so this likely reflects a read error. The rearrangement joins TRBV28 to TRBJ1-2, with D unresolved. V was shortened by 5 bases and J by 2 bases, with 15 bases between the two germline ends. Germline CDR1 is MDHEN and CDR2 is SYDVKM. The CDR3 extends over 15 amino acids. This chain's CDR3 is CASSLSLVLNYGYTL. The CDR3 DNA reads TGTGCCAGCAGTCTCAGCTTGGTCCTGAACTATGGCTACACCTTA.

This clonotype was found a few times. The chain is built from TRBV9 and TRBJ2-7; TRBD2 matches 7 bases. Trimming took 3 bases from V and 3 from J; bases not matched to a gene: 6. The CDR3 runs to 14 residues. The germline CDR1 and CDR2 sequences are SGDLS and YYNGEE. The DNA of the CDR3 is TGTGCCAGCAGCGCCGGGGGACTATACTACGAGCAGTACTTC. The encoded protein is CASSAGGLYYEQYF.

In its sample, this clonotype was seen a few times. This chain connects TRBV6-1 to TRBJ2-5; TRBD1 matches 8 bases. CDR1 and CDR2 (germline): MNHNS, SASEGT. This CDR3 region has 14 residues. V lost 5 bases and J lost 2; bases outside the gene matches: 4. The CDR3 reads CASSTGGWQETQYF. CDR3 coding DNA: TGTGCCAGCAGTACAGGGGGATGGCAAGAGACCCAGTACTTC.

The chain is built from TRBV28 and TRBJ2-7; D remains unclear. V was pared by 2 bases and J by 6 bases, with 8 bases between. In germline, CDR1 is MDHEN, CDR2 SYDVKM. This CDR3 comprises 12 residues. The DNA for the CDR3 is TGTGCCAGCAGTTTAAGCACTGGCGAGCAGTACTTC. The encoded protein is CASSLSTGEQYF.

The chain links TRBV28 to TRBJ2-1, with a possible D match to TRBD1 (6 bases). This CDR3 is 15 amino acids long. Per the germline V gene, CDR1 is MDHEN and CDR2 is SYDVKM. V lost 4 bases, J lost 1 base, and 11 bases lay in between. CDR3 region: CASSSTGSSYNEQFF. DNA for the CDR3: TGTGCCAGCAGTTCCACAGGGTCTTCCTACAATGAGCAGTTCTTC.

The rearrangement joins TRBV6-4 to TRBJ2-7, with D possibly TRBD1 on 5 matching bases. CDR1 MRHNA and CDR2 SNTAGT come from the germline V gene. V lost 6 bases to trimming and J lost 0 bases, with 9 bases between them. The CDR3 length is 13 residues. The CDR3 is CASSNRPSYEQYF. CDR3 nucleotide sequence: TGTGCCAGCAGCAACAGGCCCTCCTACGAGCAGTACTTC.

This chain joins TRBV5-8 and TRBJ2-7; 8 nucleotides line up with TRBD1. Germline CDR1 is SGHTS and CDR2 is YDEGEE. The CDR3 totals 14 residues. Germline trimming cut 4 bases from V and 7 bases from J; bases unmatched to any gene: 10. As DNA, the CDR3 is TGTGCCAGCAGCAGCGGACAGGGAGGAGGGGAGCAGTACTTC. Protein: CASSSGQGGGEQYF. The whole variable domain, filled in from reference TRBV5-8 and TRBJ2-7, reads EAGVTQSPTHLIKTRGQQATLRCSPISGHTSVYWYQQALGLGLQFLLWYDEGEERNRGNFPPRFSGRQFPNYSSELNVNALELEDSALYLCASSSGQGGGEQYFGPGTRLTVT.

This clonotype was counted a few times. The gene calls are TRBV5-1 and TRBJ2-7; possibly TRBD2 for D (6 bases). The CDR3 has 14 amino acids. Per germline, CDR1 SGHRS and CDR2 YFSETQ. V shed 7 bases and J shed 7 bases, with 21 bases lying between them. The CDR3 nucleotides read TGCGCCAGCTCGCGGAAGACCCGACTAGGGGAGCAGTACTTC. Translation: CASSRKTRLGEQYF.

This clonotype was detected many times. This rearrangement joins TRBV7-8 to TRBJ2-7; 8 nucleotides line up with TRBD1. The CDR3 covers 16 residues. Germline V CDR1 and CDR2: SGHVS, FQNEAQ. The J segment lost 3 bases and the V segment lost 5 bases, leaving 12 bases of the junction unmatched. For the CDR3, the DNA is TGTGCCAGCAGCCTAGGAGGACAGGGCTTACTCTACGAGCAGTACTTC. It encodes CASSLGGQGLLYEQYF.

This clonotype was observed at least ten times. J is TRBJ1-4 and V is TRBV12-3 or TRBV12-4, with D maybe TRBD1 (5 bases). The CDR3 loop spans 14 amino acids. Trimming left V 1 base short and J 7 bases short, with 10 bases between. The CDR3 sequence is CASSLGGGVEKLFF. The CDR3 nucleotides are TGTGCCAGCAGTTTAGGGGGGGGGGTTGAAAAACTGTTTTTT.

Comment on this clonotype: With a much larger clone just one base away, this may be a read error. V and J are TRBV28 and TRBJ2-7; D is undetermined. There are 13 residues in the CDR3. V lost 3 bases and J lost 4, with 10 bases in between. Germline-derived CDR1 and CDR2 are MDHEN and SYDVKM. The CDR3 sequence: CASSFHMEYEQYF. The CDR3 DNA reads TGTGCCAGCAGTTTCCACATGGAGTACGAGCAGTACTTC. The full variable domain, with the rest looked up from reference TRBV28 and TRBJ2-7, is DVKVTQSSRYLVKRTGEKVFLECVQDMDHENMFWYRQDPGLGLRLIYFSYDVKMKEKGDIPEGYSVSREKKERFSLILESASTNQTSMYLCASSFHMEYEQYFGPGTRLTVT.